The clone carrying this T cell receptor beta chain showed up many times. The antigen is undetermined. MiXCR was run by TCRdb on the 5' RACE reads, yielding one entry per CDR3 protein. The data show 150,000 or so distinct CDR3 sequences, more than 14% seen once. Germline values: CDR1 SGHTA, CDR2 FQGNSA. The ends lost 0 bases at V and 9 bases at J; junction bases unmatched: 6. This CDR3 has 15 residues. These data belong to a study of T-cell memory formation after mild COVID-19. Study findings and constraints: CD4/CD8 balance characterized clones contracting day 15 to 85, and CD4+ skew characterized later expanders. There was no confirmation that second-wave clones peaking on day 37 were SARS-CoV-2 specific.

The source is an adult woman who had mild COVID-19 (a few samples of this study predate the infection). Cell type and time point are not known. The V gene is TRBV7-2, the J gene TRBJ2-4; 9 bases map to TRBD1. The sample was PBMCs or a T cell subset sorted from them (not recorded which). The CDR3 nucleotides read TGTGCCAGCAGCTTAGCGCGACAGGGGGTCTCCATTCAGTACTTC. It translates to CASSLARQGVSIQYF.